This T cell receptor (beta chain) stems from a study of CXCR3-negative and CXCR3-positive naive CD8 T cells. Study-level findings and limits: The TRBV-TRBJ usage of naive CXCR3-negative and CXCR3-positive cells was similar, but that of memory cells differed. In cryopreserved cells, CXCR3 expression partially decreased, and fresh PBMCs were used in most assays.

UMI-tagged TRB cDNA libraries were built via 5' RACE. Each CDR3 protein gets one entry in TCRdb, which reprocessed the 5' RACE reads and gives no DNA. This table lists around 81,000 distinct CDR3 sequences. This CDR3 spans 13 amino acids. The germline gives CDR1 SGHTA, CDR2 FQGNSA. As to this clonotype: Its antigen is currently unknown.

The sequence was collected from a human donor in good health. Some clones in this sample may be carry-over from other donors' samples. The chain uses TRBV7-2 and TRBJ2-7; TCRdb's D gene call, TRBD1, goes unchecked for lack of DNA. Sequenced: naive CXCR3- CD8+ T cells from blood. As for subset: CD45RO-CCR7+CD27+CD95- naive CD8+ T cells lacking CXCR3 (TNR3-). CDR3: CASTGDGYYEQYF.